Each of the 6 T cell receptor beta chains below was sequenced from the same sample in a study of T-cell memory formation after mild COVID-19. TCRdb redid the calling of the 5' RACE reads with MiXCR, one entry per CDR3 protein. The sample includes roughly 480,000 distinct CDR3 sequences, roughly 25% of them seen just once. The sequenced material came from PBMCs or a T cell subset sorted from them (not recorded which). Receptors originate from an adult woman who had mild COVID-19 (a few samples of this study predate the infection). Cell type and time point are not known.

This clonotype counts as medium-sized. The chain links TRBV6-5 to TRBJ2-1; 10 bases agree with TRBD1. Germline lookup yields CDR1 MNHEY and CDR2 SVGAGI. The CDR3 sequence is 14 residues long. V dropped 8 bases and J dropped 6; count of bases not matched to a gene: 7. The CDR3 here is CASALRTGGNEQFF. DNA of the CDR3: TGTGCCAGCGCATTGAGGACAGGGGGCAATGAGCAGTTCTTC.

This clonotype was observed a few times. The J gene is TRBJ2-1, the V gene TRBV24-1; 14 nucleotides align to TRBD2. Germline CDR1 and CDR2: KGHDR and SFDVKD. Trimming cost V 0 bases and J 8 bases; bases outside gene matches: 5. The CDR3 is 17 amino acids. CDR3 bases: TGTGCCACCAGTGATTTGTCCGGGACTAGCGGGAGTCATGAGCAGTTCTTC. Its protein product is CATSDLSGTSGSHEQFF.

The chain couples TRBV20-1 to TRBJ2-3; D is unclear. Deletions cut 6 bases from V and 4 bases from J, with 14 bases between. This CDR3 has 13 amino acids. Germline V gene lookup returns CDR1 DFQATT and CDR2 SNEGSKA (reference sequence). The CDR3 loop is CSAPTAGADTQYF. Written as DNA, the CDR3 is TGCAGTGCCCCGACGGCTGGGGCAGATACGCAGTATTTT.

The chain is built from TRBV5-1 and TRBJ2-3; the D gene is possibly TRBD2 (7 bases). Trimming removed 0 bases at V and 3 bases at J, with 11 bases between. Germline V gives CDR1 SGHRS, CDR2 YFSETQ. The CDR3 consists of 15 residues. The CDR3 reads CASSLEQGGTDTQYF. The CDR3 nucleotides are TGCGCCAGCAGCTTGGAACAGGGAGGGACAGATACGCAGTATTTT.

The gene calls are TRBV20-1 and TRBJ1-5; D remains unclear. This CDR3 has 16 residues. Trimming took off 0 bases at V and 3 bases at J, with 15 bases between the two ends. CDR1 is DFQATT, CDR2 SNEGSKA, per germline (reference sequence). CDR3 in amino acids: CSARDPDGSLNQPQHF. CDR3 sequence (DNA): TGCAGTGCTAGAGACCCGGACGGGAGTCTCAATCAGCCCCAGCATTTT.

This clonotype was seen more than once but under ten times. This chain uses TRBV20-1 with TRBJ2-2; D not certain. Germline V gives CDR1 DFQATT, CDR2 SNEGSKA (reference sequence). V dropped 4 bases and J dropped 7 bases, with 7 bases sitting between them. CDR3 length: 11 residues. The CDR3 bases are TGCAGTGCTACTGGCCACGGGGAGCTGTTTTTT. Translating it yields CSATGHGELFF.